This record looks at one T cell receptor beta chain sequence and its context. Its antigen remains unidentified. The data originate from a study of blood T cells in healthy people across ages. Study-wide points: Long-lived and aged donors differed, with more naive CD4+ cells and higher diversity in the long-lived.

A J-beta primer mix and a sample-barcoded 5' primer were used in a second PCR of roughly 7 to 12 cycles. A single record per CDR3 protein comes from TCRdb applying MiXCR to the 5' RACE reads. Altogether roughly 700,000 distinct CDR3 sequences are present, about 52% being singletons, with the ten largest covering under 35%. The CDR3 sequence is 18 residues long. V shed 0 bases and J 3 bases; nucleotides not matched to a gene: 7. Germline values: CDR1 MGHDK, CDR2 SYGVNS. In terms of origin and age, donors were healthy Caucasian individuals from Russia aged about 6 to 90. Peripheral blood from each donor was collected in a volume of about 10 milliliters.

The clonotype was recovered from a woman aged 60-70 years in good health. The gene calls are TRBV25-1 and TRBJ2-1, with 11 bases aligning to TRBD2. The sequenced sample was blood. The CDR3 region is CASSEYILSGRDYNEQFF. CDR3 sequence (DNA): TGTGCCAGCAGTGAATATATACTTAGCGGGAGGGACTACAATGAGCAGTTCTTC.